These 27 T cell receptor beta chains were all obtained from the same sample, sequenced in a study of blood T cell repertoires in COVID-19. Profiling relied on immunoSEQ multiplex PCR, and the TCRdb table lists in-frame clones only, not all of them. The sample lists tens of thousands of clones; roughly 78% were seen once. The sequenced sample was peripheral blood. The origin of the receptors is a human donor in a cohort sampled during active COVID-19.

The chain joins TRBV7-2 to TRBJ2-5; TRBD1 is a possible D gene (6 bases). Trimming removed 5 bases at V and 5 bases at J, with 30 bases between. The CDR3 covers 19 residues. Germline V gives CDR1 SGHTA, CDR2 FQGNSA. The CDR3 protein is CASSNSTAHSGTPYETQYF. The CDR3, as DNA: TGTGCCAGCAGCAATTCAACTGCGCATTCCGGGACACCCTACGAGACCCAGTACTTC.

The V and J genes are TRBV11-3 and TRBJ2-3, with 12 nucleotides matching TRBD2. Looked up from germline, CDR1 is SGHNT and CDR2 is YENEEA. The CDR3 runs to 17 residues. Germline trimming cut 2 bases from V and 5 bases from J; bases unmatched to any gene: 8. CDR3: CASSLRAASGRGDTQYF. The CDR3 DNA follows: TGTGCCAGCAGCTTAAGGGCGGCTAGCGGGAGGGGAGATACGCAGTATTTT.

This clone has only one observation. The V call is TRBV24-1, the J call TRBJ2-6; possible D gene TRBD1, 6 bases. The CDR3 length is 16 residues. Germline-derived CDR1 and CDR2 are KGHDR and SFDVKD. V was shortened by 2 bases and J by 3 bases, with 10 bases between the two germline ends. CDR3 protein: CATSDYRVGGANVLTF. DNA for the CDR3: TGTGCCACCAGTGATTACAGGGTCGGTGGGGCCAACGTCCTGACTTTC.

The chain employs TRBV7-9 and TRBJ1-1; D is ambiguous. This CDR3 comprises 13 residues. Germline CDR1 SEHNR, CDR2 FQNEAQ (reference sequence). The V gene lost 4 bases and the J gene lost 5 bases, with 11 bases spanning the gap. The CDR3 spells CASSSRRETEAFF. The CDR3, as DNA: TGTGCCAGCAGCTCGAGAAGGGAGACTGAAGCTTTCTTT.

The CDR3: CASSGQGSRTGELFF. The CDR3 region has the DNA TGTGCCAGCAGCGGACAGGGGAGCCGTACCGGGGAGCTGTTTTTT. The J gene is TRBJ2-2, the V gene TRBV9; 8 bases map to TRBD1. Per germline, CDR1 SGDLS and CDR2 YYNGEE. This CDR3 comprises 15 residues. J lost 5 bases, V lost 3 bases, and 6 bases had no gene match.

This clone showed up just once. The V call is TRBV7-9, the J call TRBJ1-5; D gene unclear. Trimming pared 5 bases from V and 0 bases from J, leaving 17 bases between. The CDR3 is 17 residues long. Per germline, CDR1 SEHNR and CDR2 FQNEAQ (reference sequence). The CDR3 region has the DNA TGTGCCAGCAGCCCTACGTTCGGCGGGTATAGCAATCAGCCCCAGCATTTT. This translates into CASSPTFGGYSNQPQHF.

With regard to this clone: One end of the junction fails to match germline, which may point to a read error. CDR3: CASSQDLWGLAGEEGVF. The CDR3 DNA sequence: TGCGCCAGCAGCCAAGATCTATGGGGACTAGCGGGAGAGGAAGGGGTCTTC. The chain recombines TRBV4-3 with TRBJ2-1; 14 bases align to TRBD2. The CDR3 has 17 residues. CDR1 and CDR2 (germline): LGHNA, YSLEER.

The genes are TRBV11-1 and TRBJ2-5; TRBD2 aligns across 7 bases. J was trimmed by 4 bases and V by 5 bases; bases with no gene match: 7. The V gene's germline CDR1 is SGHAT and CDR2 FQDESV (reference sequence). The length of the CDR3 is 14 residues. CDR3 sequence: CASSRTSSRETQYF. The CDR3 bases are TGTGCCAGCAGCCGGACTAGTTCTCGAGAGACCCAGTACTTC.

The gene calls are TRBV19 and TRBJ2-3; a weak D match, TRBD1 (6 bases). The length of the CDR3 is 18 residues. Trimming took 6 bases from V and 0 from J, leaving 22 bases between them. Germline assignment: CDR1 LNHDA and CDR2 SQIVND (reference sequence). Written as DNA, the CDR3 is TGTGCCAGTAGCGGGGACAACAAAGGACACCCTAGCACAGATACGCAGTATTTT. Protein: CASSGDNKGHPSTDTQYF.

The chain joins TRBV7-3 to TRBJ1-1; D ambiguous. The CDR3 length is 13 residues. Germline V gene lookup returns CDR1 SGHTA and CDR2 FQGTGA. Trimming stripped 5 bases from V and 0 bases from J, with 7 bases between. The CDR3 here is CASSRQVNTEAFF. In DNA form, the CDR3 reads TGTGCCAGCAGCCGTCAGGTGAACACTGAAGCTTTCTTT. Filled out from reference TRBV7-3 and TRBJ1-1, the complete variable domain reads GAGVSQTPSNKVTEKGKYVELRCDPISGHTALYWYRQSLGQGPEFLIYFQGTGAADDSGLPNDRFFAVRPEGSVSTLKIQRTERGDSAVYLCASSRQVNTEAFFGQGTRLTVV.

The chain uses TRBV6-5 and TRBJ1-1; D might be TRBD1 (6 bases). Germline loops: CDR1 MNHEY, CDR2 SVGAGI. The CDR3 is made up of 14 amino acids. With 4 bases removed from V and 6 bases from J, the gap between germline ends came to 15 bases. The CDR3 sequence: CASSLDSGGAEAFF. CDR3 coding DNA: TGTGCCAGCAGTTTGGACAGTGGGGGGGCTGAAGCTTTCTTT.

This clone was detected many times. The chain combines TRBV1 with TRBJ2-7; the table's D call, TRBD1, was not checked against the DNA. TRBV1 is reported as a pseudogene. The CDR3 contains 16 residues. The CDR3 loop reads CTSSPRPEDRGYEQYF. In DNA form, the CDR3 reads TGCACCAGCAGCCCCCGACCTGAGGACAGGGGCTACGAGCAGTACTTC.

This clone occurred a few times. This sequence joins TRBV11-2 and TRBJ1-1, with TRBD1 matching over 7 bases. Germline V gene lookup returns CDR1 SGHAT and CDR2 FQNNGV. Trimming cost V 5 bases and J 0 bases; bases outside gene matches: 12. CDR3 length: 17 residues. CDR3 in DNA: TGTGCCAGCAGCCCTAGGTCTGGGGACAGCGTGAACACTGAAGCTTTCTTT. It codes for CASSPRSGDSVNTEAFF. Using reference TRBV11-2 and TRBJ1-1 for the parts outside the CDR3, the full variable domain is EAGVAQSPRYKIIEKRQSVAFWCNPISGHATLYWYQQILGQGPKLLIQFQNNGVVDDSQLPKDRFSAERLKGVDSTLKIQPAKLEDSAVYLCASSPRSGDSVNTEAFFGQGTRLTVV.

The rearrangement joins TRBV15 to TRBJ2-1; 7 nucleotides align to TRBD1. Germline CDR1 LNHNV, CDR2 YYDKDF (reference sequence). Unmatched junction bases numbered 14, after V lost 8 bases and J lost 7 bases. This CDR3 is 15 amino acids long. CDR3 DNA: TGTGCCACCGGGTTCCTCCCACAGGGGCAGAATGAGCAGTTCTTC. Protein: CATGFLPQGQNEQFF.

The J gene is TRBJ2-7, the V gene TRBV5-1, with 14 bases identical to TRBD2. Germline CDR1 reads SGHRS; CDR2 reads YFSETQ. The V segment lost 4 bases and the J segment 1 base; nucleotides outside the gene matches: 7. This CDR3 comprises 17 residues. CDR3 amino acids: CASSLGLAGASSYEQYF. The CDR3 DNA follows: TGCGCCAGCAGCCTGGGACTAGCGGGAGCGTCGTCCTACGAGCAGTACTTC.

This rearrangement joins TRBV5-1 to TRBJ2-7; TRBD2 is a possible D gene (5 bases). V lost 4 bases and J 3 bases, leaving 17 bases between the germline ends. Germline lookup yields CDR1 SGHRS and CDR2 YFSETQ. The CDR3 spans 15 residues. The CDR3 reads CASSLSGYGYYEQYF. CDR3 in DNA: TGCGCCAGCAGCCTGAGCGGCTATGGGTACTACGAGCAGTACTTC.

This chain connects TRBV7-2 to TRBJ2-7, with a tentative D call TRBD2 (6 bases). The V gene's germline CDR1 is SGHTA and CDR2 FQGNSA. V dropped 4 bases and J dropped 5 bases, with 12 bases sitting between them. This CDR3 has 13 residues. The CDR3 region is CASSSPGLHEQYF. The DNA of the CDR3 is TGTGCCAGCAGCTCACCGGGACTCCACGAGCAGTACTTC. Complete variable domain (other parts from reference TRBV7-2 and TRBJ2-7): GAGVSQSPSNKVTEKGKDVELRCDPISGHTALYWYRQSLGQGLEFLIYFQGNSAPDKSGLPSDRFSAERTGGSVSTLTIQRTQQEDSAVYLCASSSPGLHEQYFGPGTRLTVT.

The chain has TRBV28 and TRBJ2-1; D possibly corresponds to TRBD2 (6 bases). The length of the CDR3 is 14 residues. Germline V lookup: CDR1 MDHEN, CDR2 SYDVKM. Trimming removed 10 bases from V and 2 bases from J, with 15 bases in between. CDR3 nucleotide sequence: TGTGCCACCGACGGGGGTACCACCTACAATGAGCAGTTCTTC. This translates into CATDGGTTYNEQFF.

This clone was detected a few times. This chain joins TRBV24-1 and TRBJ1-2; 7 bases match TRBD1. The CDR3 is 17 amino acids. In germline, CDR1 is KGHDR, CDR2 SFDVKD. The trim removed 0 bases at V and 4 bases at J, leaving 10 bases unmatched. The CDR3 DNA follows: TGTGCCACCAGTGATTTGCAAGGTAAGACAGGGTTCTATGGCTACACCTTC. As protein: CATSDLQGKTGFYGYTF.

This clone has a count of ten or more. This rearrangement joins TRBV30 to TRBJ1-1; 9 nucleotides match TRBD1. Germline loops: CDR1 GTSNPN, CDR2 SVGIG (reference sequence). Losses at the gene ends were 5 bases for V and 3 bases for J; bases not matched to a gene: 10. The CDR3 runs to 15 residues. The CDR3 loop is CAWGLKGQGHTEAFF. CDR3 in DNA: TGTGCCTGGGGACTTAAGGGACAGGGCCACACTGAAGCTTTCTTT.

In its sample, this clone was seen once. CDR3 nucleotides: TGCGCCAGCGGGAAGGGGCTAGCGGGAGACTTCGAGCAGTTCTTC. Amino acid sequence: CASGKGLAGDFEQFF. V is TRBV5-1 and J is TRBJ2-1, with 10 bases lining up with TRBD2. CDR1 SGHRS and CDR2 YFSETQ come from the germline V gene. With V trimmed by 7 bases and J by 10 bases, 14 bases remained unmatched. The CDR3 is made up of 15 amino acids.

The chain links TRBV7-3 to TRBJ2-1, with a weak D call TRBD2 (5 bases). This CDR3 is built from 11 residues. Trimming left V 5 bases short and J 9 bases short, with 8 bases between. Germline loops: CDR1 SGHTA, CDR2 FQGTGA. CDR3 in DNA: TGTGCCAGCAGCGTAAGCGGTGAGCAGTTCTTC. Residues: CASSVSGEQFF.

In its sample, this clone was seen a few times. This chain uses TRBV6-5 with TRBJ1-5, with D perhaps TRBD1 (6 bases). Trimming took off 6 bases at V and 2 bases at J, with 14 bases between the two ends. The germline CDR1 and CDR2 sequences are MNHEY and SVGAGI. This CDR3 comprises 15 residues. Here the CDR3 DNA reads TGTGCCAGCAGCCTGAGGGGGTACGGCAATCAGCCCCAGCATTTT. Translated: CASSLRGYGNQPQHF.

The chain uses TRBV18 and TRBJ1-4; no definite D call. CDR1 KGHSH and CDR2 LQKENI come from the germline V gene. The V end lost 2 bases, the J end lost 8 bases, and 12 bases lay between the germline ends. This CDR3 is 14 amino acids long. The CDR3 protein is CASSPGQTGEKLFF. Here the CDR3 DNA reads TGTGCCAGCTCACCAGGGCAGACGGGGGAAAAACTGTTTTTT.

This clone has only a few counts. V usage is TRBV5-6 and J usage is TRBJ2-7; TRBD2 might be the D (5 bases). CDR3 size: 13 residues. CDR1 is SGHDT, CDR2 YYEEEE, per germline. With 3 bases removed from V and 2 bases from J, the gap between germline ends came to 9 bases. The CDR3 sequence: CASSSTRPYEQYF. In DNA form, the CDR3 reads TGTGCCAGCAGCTCTACTAGACCCTACGAGCAGTACTTC.

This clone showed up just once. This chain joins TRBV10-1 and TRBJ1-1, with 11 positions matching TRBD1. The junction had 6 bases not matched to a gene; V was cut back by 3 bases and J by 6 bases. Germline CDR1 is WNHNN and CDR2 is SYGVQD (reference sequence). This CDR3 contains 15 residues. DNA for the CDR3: TGCGCCAGCAGTGAATGGACAGGGGGCATCTCTGAAGCTTTCTTT. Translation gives CASSEWTGGISEAFF.

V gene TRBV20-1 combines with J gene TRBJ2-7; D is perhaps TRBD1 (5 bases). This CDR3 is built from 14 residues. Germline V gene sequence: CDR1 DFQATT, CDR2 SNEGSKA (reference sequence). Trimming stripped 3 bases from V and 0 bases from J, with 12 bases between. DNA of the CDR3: TGCAGTGCTAGTTACAGGAGCAGCTCCTACGAGCAGTACTTC. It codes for CSASYRSSSYEQYF.